These T cell receptor beta chains were read from a single sample in a study of CD8+ T cells in alopecia areata. Measured with immunoSEQ multiplex PCR; TCRdb has only the in-frame clones, and not every one. The table lists 120,000 or so clones, about 50% of them singletons. Input material: NKG2D-low CD8+ T cells sorted from blood. The origin of the receptors is a human donor with alopecia areata. Both conserved end residues are part of each CDR3. The order of the fields is V gene, clone size, D gene, J gene, CDR3 DNA, CDR3 protein. A D gene is named only where the DNA matches it firmly. The size field is filled for only some rows; it gives once, few, many or a size class.

TRBV13	.	.	TRBJ2-5	TGTGCCAGCAGCTTATCAACGGAGACCCAGTACTTC	CASSLSTETQYF
TRBV6-6	.	.	TRBJ2-7	TGTGCCAGCACCGACGGTTACGAGCAGTACTTC	CASTDGYEQYF
TRBV5-1	few	.	TRBJ2-1	TGCGCCAGCAGCTTACTTCCGGGACAAGACAATGAGCAGTTCTTC	CASSLLPGQDNEQFF
TRBV14	.	.	TRBJ2-7	TGTGCCAGCAGCGTGGACTCCTACGAGCAGTACTTC	CASSVDSYEQYF
TRBV28	.	TRBD1	TRBJ1-2	TGTGCCACCGACAGGGAGTCAGTGGATGGCTACACCTTC	CATDRESVDGYTF
TRBV29-1	few	TRBD2	TRBJ2-7	TGCAGCGTTGGGGACTACACCTACGAGCAGTACTTC	CSVGDYTYEQYF
TRBV5-4	.	.	TRBJ1-1	TGTGCCAGTGGAGAGGATCCCACTGAAGCTTTCTTT	CASGEDPTEAFF
TRBV6-5	.	.	TRBJ2-2	TGTGCCAGCAGTTACTCGAGTGAGGTCGGGGAGCTGTTTTTT	CASSYSSEVGELFF
TRBV29-1	.	.	TRBJ2-5	TGCAGCGTTGAGGGTGGGACGTATTTGCAGACCCAGTACTTC	CSVEGGTYLQTQYF
TRBV5-1	.	.	TRBJ2-7	TGCGCCAGCAGCTTGGTCGGCAACTACGAGCAGTACTTC	CASSLVGNYEQYF
TRBV27	.	.	TRBJ1-5	TGTGCCAGCAGTTTTAGTGGAAATCAGCCCCAGCATTTT	CASSFSGNQPQHF
TRBV29-1	few	.	TRBJ1-5	TGCAGCGTTAGGAATCAGCCCCAGCATTTT	CSVRNQPQHF
TRBV5-4	medium-sized	TRBD1	TRBJ2-5	TGTGCCAGCAGCACGCTCAGACAGGGTGGAGAGACCCAGTACTTC	CASSTLRQGGETQYF
TRBV27	.	TRBD2	TRBJ2-5	TGTGCCAGCAGTAGAAGCGGGGGCGAGACCCAGTACTTC	CASSRSGGETQYF
TRBV30	once	TRBD1	TRBJ2-3	TGTGCCTGGAGTATCGGACAGGGCACAGATACGCAGTATTTT	CAWSIGQGTDTQYF
TRBV30	.	.	TRBJ2-5	TGTGCCTGGACTCTAGGAAGGGGCCGGGAGACCCAGTACTTC	CAWTLGRGRETQYF
TRBV13	.	.	TRBJ2-3	TGTGCCAGCAGTCAACGGGGGCCCTCCACAGATACGCAGTATTTT	CASSQRGPSTDTQYF
TRBV4-1	.	.	TRBJ2-3	TGCGCCAGCAGATCGGCAGGGATGACAGATACGCAGTATTTT	CASRSAGMTDTQYF
TRBV11-2	.	.	TRBJ2-7	TGTGCCAGCAGCTTAGTGGTCTACGAGCAGTACTTC	CASSLVVYEQYF
TRBV28	few	.	TRBJ2-1	TGTGCCAGCAGTCCCCGAGTGTCAGGGGGGGACAATGAGCAGTTCTTC	CASSPRVSGGDNEQFF
TRBV29-1	.	.	TRBJ2-2	TGCAGCGTTGATGCGGGAAACACCGGGGAGCTGTTTTTT	CSVDAGNTGELFF
TRBV30	once	.	TRBJ1-2	TGTGCCTGGAGTGTACTTACAGTTCGTGGCTACACCTTC	CAWSVLTVRGYTF
TRBV13	few	.	TRBJ2-2	TGTGCCAGCAGCCCCACCGTGGAGGGCAGGGGGGAGCTGTTTTTT	CASSPTVEGRGELFF
TRBV29-1	.	.	TRBJ2-5	TGCAGCGTTGAATGGACAGCCGGAGAGACCCAGTACTTC	CSVEWTAGETQYF
TRBV6-5	few	.	TRBJ2-7	TGTGCCAGCAGTGAAGGACATGAGTCTAGCGAGCAGTACTTC	CASSEGHESSEQYF
TRBV2	.	.	TRBJ1-1	TGTGCCAGCACTTGGGCGGGGGGTGAAGCTTTCTTT	CASTWAGGEAFF
TRBV6-6	.	.	TRBJ1-5	TGTGCCAGCAGTTACTCGAACAGCAATCAGCCCCAGCATTTT	CASSYSNSNQPQHF
TRBV11-3	.	.	TRBJ2-3	TGTGCCAGCAGCTTGGGCACAGATACGCAGTATTTT	CASSLGTDTQYF
TRBV21-1	few	.	TRBJ1-2	TGTGCCAGCAGCAAACGACAGCGCTATGGCTACACCTTC	CASSKRQRYGYTF
TRBV14	.	.	TRBJ2-3	TGTGCCAGCAGCCAAGGACTTTCCACAGATACGCAGTATTTT	CASSQGLSTDTQYF
TRBV11-2	.	.	TRBJ2-1	TGTGCTGTTAGCGCCCAGCTAAATGAGCAGTTCTTC	CAVSAQLNEQFF
TRBV29-1	.	.	TRBJ1-2	TGCAGCGTTGAGTTACGCAGCCCGGGCTACACCTTC	CSVELRSPGYTF
TRBV2	.	.	TRBJ2-4	TGTGCCAGCAGTGAGCGAGAGGCCCCAGAGGAGTACTTC	CASSEREAPEEYF
TRBV7-9	.	.	TRBJ2-7	TGTGCCAGCAGTAAACCGGGACGGGTGGGGGAGCAGTACTTC	CASSKPGRVGEQYF
TRBV4-3	.	TRBD1	TRBJ2-6	TGCGCCAGCAGCCAAAACAGGGGCCACGTCCTGACTTTC	CASSQNRGHVLTF
TRBV7-9	few	.	TRBJ1-1	TGTGCCAGCAGCCCCGGTTCCGGTGAAGCTTTCTTT	CASSPGSGEAFF
TRBV20-1	.	.	TRBJ2-1	TGCAGTGCCCCACAATACAATGAGCAGTTCTTC	CSAPQYNEQFF
TRBV2	.	.	TRBJ2-1	TGTGCCAGCAATGAGGCGTACAATGAGCAGTTCTTC	CASNEAYNEQFF
TRBV29-1	.	.	TRBJ2-2	TGCAGCGTTGATAGCCAGGGTGCCGGGGAGCTGTTTTTT	CSVDSQGAGELFF
TRBV28	few	.	TRBJ2-4	TGTGCCAGCAGTTTAGGTCGCGCGGACATTCAGTACTTC	CASSLGRADIQYF
TRBV4-1	.	.	TRBJ2-3	TGCGCCAGCGCCTCAACCTCCGATACGCAGTATTTT	CASASTSDTQYF
TRBV23-1	few	.	TRBJ2-1	TGCGCCAGCAGCCACCACCCATCTAGGGGAGCGGCCGCCTACAATGAGCAGTTCTTC	CASSHHPSRGAAAYNEQFF